This T cell receptor (beta chain) stems from a study of blood T cell repertoires in COVID-19. Study-level background: From the United States, Italy and Spain came samples of acute and convalescent COVID-19.

This CDR3 comprises 17 residues. Germline values: CDR1 MDHEN, CDR2 SYDVKM. The V end was cut by 6 bases, the J end by 4 bases, with 22 bases between. Patients from Seattle were sampled longitudinally, starting during active infection. Under the authors' procedure: The authors estimated nucleated cell counts from reference gene primer amplification. The assay was immunoSEQ multiplex PCR, and TCRdb's table has in-frame clones only and misses some. That table is the source of V, J and clone size, and D and trimming were worked out from the DNA. The sample contains approximately 300,000 clones, 75% to 95% of which appear only once.

The chain links TRBV28 to TRBJ1-5; maybe TRBD1 (5 bases). Sequencing used peripheral blood. The sequence was obtained from a woman in her thirties with COVID-19, enrolled during active disease. DNA of the CDR3: TGTGCCAGCAGGCCCCGGCTGACAGACGGCGGAAATCAGCCCCAGCATTTT. This codes for CASRPRLTDGGNQPQHF.